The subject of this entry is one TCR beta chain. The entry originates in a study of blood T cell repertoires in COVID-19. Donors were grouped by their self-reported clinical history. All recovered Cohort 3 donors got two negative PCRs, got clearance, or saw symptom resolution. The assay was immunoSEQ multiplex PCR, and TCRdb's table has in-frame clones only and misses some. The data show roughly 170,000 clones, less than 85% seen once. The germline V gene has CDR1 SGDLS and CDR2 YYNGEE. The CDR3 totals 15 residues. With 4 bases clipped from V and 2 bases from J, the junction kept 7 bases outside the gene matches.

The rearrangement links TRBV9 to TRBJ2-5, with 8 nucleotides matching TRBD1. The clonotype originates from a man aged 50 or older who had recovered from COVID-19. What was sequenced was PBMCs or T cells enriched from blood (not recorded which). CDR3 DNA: TGTGCCAGCAGCCCCCACAGGGGGGAACAAGAGACCCAGTACTTC. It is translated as CASSPHRGEQETQYF. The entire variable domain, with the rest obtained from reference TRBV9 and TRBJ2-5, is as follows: DSGVTQTPKHLITATGQRVTLRCSPRSGDLSVYWYQQSLDQGLQFLIQYYNGEERAKGNILERFSAQQFPDLHSELNLSSLELGDSALYFCASSPHRGEQETQYFGPGTRLLVL.